A single sample is the source of the 10 T cell receptor beta chains below, sequenced in a study of cytomegalovirus exposure and HLA in healthy donors. PCR employed 60 Vbeta and 13 Jbeta primers. Profiling relied on immunoSEQ multiplex PCR, and the TCRdb table lists in-frame clones only, not all of them. This sample's table reports around 60,000 clones. The sample was PBMCs. The receptors originated from a woman under 30 in good health and CMV-seronegative.

J is TRBJ1-1 and V is TRBV5-1, with TRBD1 identical over 7 bases. Germline CDR1 reads SGHRS; CDR2 reads YFSETQ. The CDR3 is 14 residues long. V lost 0 bases, J lost 5 bases, and 4 bases stayed unmatched. CDR3 loop: CASSLAQGRTEAFF. Here the CDR3 DNA reads TGCGCCAGCAGCTTGGCACAGGGGAGGACTGAAGCTTTCTTT.

The chain joins TRBV11-3 to TRBJ1-2, with D possibly TRBD1 on 6 matching bases. The germline gives CDR1 SGHNT, CDR2 YENEEA. This CDR3 is built from 16 residues. V shed 1 base and J shed 0 bases, with 12 bases lying between them. This CDR3 is CASSLGRTGSNYGYTF. The DNA for the CDR3 is TGTGCCAGCAGCTTAGGTCGAACAGGGTCTAACTATGGCTACACCTTC.

V gene TRBV18 combines with J gene TRBJ1-2; D ambiguous. The CDR3 totals 13 residues. CDR1 is KGHSH and CDR2 is LQKENI in the germline V gene. The V end lost 2 bases, the J end lost 3 bases, and 7 bases lay between the germline ends. CDR3 nucleotide sequence: TGTGCCAGCTCACCAGGTTCGGACTATGGCTACACCTTC. It codes for CASSPGSDYGYTF.

The chain uses TRBV10-2 and TRBJ1-5; maybe TRBD1 (5 bases). The CDR3 runs to 13 residues. V lost 7 bases, J lost 5 bases, and 12 bases lay in between. Germline lookup yields CDR1 WSHSY and CDR2 SAAADI. CDR3: CASTDGGDQPQHF. As DNA, the CDR3 is TGCGCCAGCACCGACGGAGGGGATCAGCCCCAGCATTTT.

This chain uses TRBV5-1 with TRBJ1-2; no clear D gene. Germline CDR1 SGHRS, CDR2 YFSETQ. This CDR3 is built from 14 residues. Trimming removed 3 bases from V and 2 bases from J, with 11 bases in between. The CDR3 region has the DNA TGCGCCAGCAGCTCCTTGACCGGGAACTATGGCTACACCTTC. Amino acids: CASSSLTGNYGYTF.

This chain uses TRBV30 with TRBJ2-1; 12 bases line up with TRBD2. Trimming at V came to 1 base and at J to 2 bases, leaving 6 bases not matched to a gene. Germline loops: CDR1 GTSNPN, CDR2 SVGIG (reference sequence). This CDR3 contains 17 residues. The CDR3 loop is CAWSGGRLAGAYNEQFF. As DNA, the CDR3 is TGTGCCTGGAGTGGGGGGCGACTAGCGGGGGCCTACAATGAGCAGTTCTTC.

The chain couples TRBV11-2 to TRBJ2-7; a weak D match, TRBD1 (6 bases). V lost 2 bases, J lost 1 base, and 12 bases lay in between. Germline loops: CDR1 SGHAT, CDR2 FQNNGV. The CDR3 loop spans 15 amino acids. CDR3 amino acids: CASSLRTGLSYEQYF. CDR3 coding DNA: TGTGCCAGCAGCTTACGTACAGGGTTGTCCTACGAGCAGTACTTC.

Note on this clone: At one end, the junction sequence differs from germline, possibly due to a read error. This chain uses TRBV5-1 with TRBJ2-1, with unresolved D. The CDR3 is 12 amino acids. Germline CDR1 SGHRS, CDR2 YFSETQ. CDR3 nucleotides: TGCGCCAGCAGCCTGGGATACGATGAGCAATTCTTC. Translating gives CASSLGYDEQFF. The variable domain in full, completed from reference TRBV5-1 and TRBJ2-1, reads KAGVTQTPRYLIKTRGQQVTLSCSPISGHRSVSWYQQTPGQGLQFLFEYFSETQRNKGNFPGRFSGRQFSNSRSEMNVSTLELGDSALYLCASSLGYDEQFFGPGTRLTVL.

J is TRBJ2-7 and V is TRBV5-4; weak D call: TRBD2 (7 bases). Germline CDR1 reads SGHNT; CDR2 reads YYREEE (reference sequence). V was trimmed by 7 bases and J by 6 bases, leaving 14 bases between them. There are 12 residues in the CDR3. The CDR3 DNA reads as TGTGCCAGCCGAGGGGGGGCTACCGAGCAGTACTTC. Encoded protein: CASRGGATEQYF. Full variable domain (outside the CDR3, taken from reference TRBV5-4 and TRBJ2-7): ETGVTQSPTHLIKTRGQQVTLRCSSQSGHNTVSWYQQALGQGPQFIFQYYREEENGRGNFPPRFSGLQFPNYSSELNVNALELDDSALYLCASRGGATEQYFGPGTRLTVT.

This chain joins TRBV7-8 and TRBJ2-7; TRBD2 might be the D (5 bases). Germline values: CDR1 SGHVS, CDR2 FQNEAQ. This CDR3 region has 16 residues. V lost 0 bases to trimming and J lost 3 bases, with 15 bases between them. CDR3 sequence: CASSLASTGGIYEQYF. DNA for the CDR3: TGTGCCAGCAGCTTAGCGTCGACCGGAGGAATCTACGAGCAGTACTTC.